This T cell receptor (beta chain) was retrieved from a study of T cell responses to AZD1222 COVID-19 vaccine. Study summary: Pooled together were second doses at about 4 or about 12 weeks. Notes on the study in general: Vaccine-associated CD4 TCRs spanned spike, dominant at 160-218 and 743-854. Spike-specific TCR breadth and depth went up after people got two AZD1222 doses. The reported proportion of spike-specific TCRs targeting unmutated variant regions was nearly half.

In regard to this clone: Antigen: not known.

Only in-frame clones appear in the TCRdb table, and some are missing; sequencing was by immunoSEQ multiplex PCR. The table includes around 150,000 clones, 94% detected once. The CDR3 is 18 residues long. Germline V gene lookup returns CDR1 ENHRY and CDR2 SYGVKD. The J segment lost 5 bases and the V segment lost 4 bases, leaving 15 bases of the junction unmatched. This TCR derives from an adult in good health. Specimen: peripheral blood, collected on day 0 of AZD1222 vaccination. The chain has TRBV10-3 and TRBJ2-1, with 9 nucleotides matching TRBD2. The CDR3 region has the DNA TGTGCCATCAGTGGGTTGAATGTCTTTGCGGGGGGGCACAATGAGCAGTTCTTC. Translated, it gives CAISGLNVFAGGHNEQFF.